This T cell receptor (beta chain) was identified in a study of OX40 agonist ivuxolimab in advanced cancers. Across the study: At 0.01 to 10 mg/kg, ivuxolimab was administered intravenously to patients every 2 weeks. A male proportion of 70% to 90% was recorded, with mean age around 60 years and range roughly 23 to 85.

Study conclusions and caveats: Expanded clones tended on average to be more numerous among CD8+ T cells than CD4+.

The assay was immunoSEQ multiplex PCR, and TCRdb's table has in-frame clones only and misses some. The sample gives about 68,000 clones, more than 65% of which show up once; 1.5% to 2% is in the top ten. A word on this clone: Its antigen is undetermined.

Germline CDR1 SGHVS, CDR2 FNYEAQ. Trimming pared 2 bases from V and 1 base from J, leaving 13 bases between. The CDR3 totals 16 residues. The sample was CD4+ or CD8+ T cells sorted from blood, taken in a trial of the OX40 agonist ivuxolimab. This clonotype was sampled from an adult with an advanced solid tumor such as melanoma, head and neck, liver or kidney cancer. V is TRBV7-6 and J is TRBJ2-3; D is perhaps TRBD2 (5 bases). The CDR3 nucleotides read TGTGCCAGCAGCTTAACTCGCAAGGGAGGCACAGATACGCAGTATTTT. This encodes CASSLTRKGGTDTQYF.